The rows below give T cell receptor beta chains drawn from one sample of a study of Graves' ophthalmopathy and Graves' hyperthyroidism. TCRdb redid the calling of the multiplex PCR reads with MiXCR, one entry per CDR3 protein. The data contain about 500,000 distinct CDR3 sequences, 35% to 40% of them seen just once; the ten biggest clones take up about 4%. The sample was peripheral blood or thyroid tissue (not recorded which). Receptors originate from an adult man with Graves' hyperthyroidism. Both conserved end residues are part of each CDR3. A D gene is named only where the DNA matches it firmly. Size values are once, few and many counts, or a class for expanded clones, and some rows have none.

j_gene: TRBJ1-5; v_gene: TRBV7-2; abundance: many; d_gene: NA; CDR3nt: TGTGCCAGCAGCTTATTGCCCGGACGCGGTCTGGAGGCGCCCCAGCATTTT; CDR3aa: CASSLLPGRGLEAPQHF
j_gene: TRBJ2-5; v_gene: TRBV27; abundance: many; d_gene: NA; CDR3nt: TGTGCCAGCAGTTCATTCGGTTCGCAAGAGACCCAGTACTTC; CDR3aa: CASSSFGSQETQYF
j_gene: TRBJ2-5; v_gene: TRBV20-1; abundance: many; d_gene: TRBD2; CDR3nt: TGCAGTGCTAACGGACTAGCGGAACAAGAGACCCAGTACTTC; CDR3aa: CSANGLAEQETQYF
j_gene: TRBJ1-2; v_gene: TRBV7-2; abundance: NA; d_gene: TRBD1; CDR3nt: TGTGCCAGCAGCCCCGGGACAGGGGGCCATGGCTACACCTTC; CDR3aa: CASSPGTGGHGYTF
j_gene: TRBJ1-4; v_gene: TRBV28; abundance: NA; d_gene: NA; CDR3nt: TGTGCCAGCAGCACGGACGGAAACAATGAAAAACTGTTTTTT; CDR3aa: CASSTDGNNEKLFF
j_gene: TRBJ2-7; v_gene: TRBV7-2; abundance: many; d_gene: TRBD2; CDR3nt: TGTGCCAGCAGCTTAGATGCGGCACTAGCGGGAGCGTGGGGCGAGCAGTACTTC; CDR3aa: CASSLDAALAGAWGEQYF
j_gene: TRBJ2-3; v_gene: TRBV5-5; abundance: NA; d_gene: NA; CDR3nt: TGCGCCAGCAGCCAAGATGCGGGGACGCAGTATTTT; CDR3aa: CASSQDAGTQYF
j_gene: TRBJ1-4; v_gene: TRBV19; abundance: NA; d_gene: TRBD1; CDR3nt: TGTGCCAGTTGTACAGGGGTTAATGAAAAACTGTTTTTT; CDR3aa: CASCTGVNEKLFF
j_gene: TRBJ1-4; v_gene: TRBV5-1; abundance: NA; d_gene: NA; CDR3nt: TGCGCCAGCAGCTCCGGGGACCGCAGCCCTAATGAAAGACTGTTTTTT; CDR3aa: CASSSGDRSPNERLFF
j_gene: TRBJ1-5; v_gene: TRBV7-2; abundance: NA; d_gene: TRBD1; CDR3nt: TGTGCCAGCAGCTTAGGGGACAGGCTAAATCAGCCCCAGCATTTT; CDR3aa: CASSLGDRLNQPQHF
j_gene: TRBJ1-1; v_gene: TRBV4-2; abundance: NA; d_gene: NA; CDR3nt: TGTGCCAGCAGTTATCCTATGAACACTGAAGCTTCCTTT; CDR3aa: CASSYPMNTEASF
j_gene: TRBJ2-7; v_gene: TRBV29-1; abundance: many; d_gene: NA; CDR3nt: TGCAGCGTAAACCCGGGCCCAAGCTCCTACGAGCAGTACTTC; CDR3aa: CSVNPGPSSYEQYF
j_gene: TRBJ1-2; v_gene: TRBV20-1; abundance: many; d_gene: NA; CDR3nt: TGCAGTGCTAGAGATGGACATCTTCTTGGGGGCTACACCTTC; CDR3aa: CSARDGHLLGGYTF
j_gene: TRBJ2-7; v_gene: TRBV10-2; abundance: NA; d_gene: NA; CDR3nt: TGTGCCAGCAGTTCTCAGGACAGTAAGACCTACGAGCAGCACTTC; CDR3aa: CASSSQDSKTYEQHF
j_gene: TRBJ2-5; v_gene: TRBV4-1; abundance: many; d_gene: TRBD1; CDR3nt: TGCGCCAGCAGCCAAGAGGACAGGGGTAATCAGTACTTC; CDR3aa: CASSQEDRGNQYF
j_gene: TRBJ2-1; v_gene: TRBV29-1; abundance: NA; d_gene: TRBD1; CDR3nt: TGCAGCGTTGATCCCCGGGACAGGGATTCCTACAATGAGCAGTTCTTC; CDR3aa: CSVDPRDRDSYNEQFF
j_gene: TRBJ1-1; v_gene: TRBV9; abundance: NA; d_gene: NA; CDR3nt: TGTGCCAGCAGCGTAAATGGCGGCTATGAAGCTTTCTTT; CDR3aa: CASSVNGGYEAFF
j_gene: TRBJ1-6; v_gene: TRBV28; abundance: NA; d_gene: NA; CDR3nt: TGTGCCAGCAGTTTCAGGGGAGGACGGAATTCACCCCTCCACTTT; CDR3aa: CASSFRGGRNSPLHF
j_gene: TRBJ2-5; v_gene: TRBV7-9; abundance: few; d_gene: TRBD2; CDR3nt: TGTGCCAGCAGCCCGGGACTAGCGGGAACAGAGACCCAGTACTTC; CDR3aa: CASSPGLAGTETQYF
j_gene: TRBJ1-2; v_gene: TRBV29-1; abundance: many; d_gene: NA; CDR3nt: TGCAGCGTTGAAGGGAGGGTCATGGATGGCTACACCTTC; CDR3aa: CSVEGRVMDGYTF
j_gene: TRBJ2-5; v_gene: TRBV29-1; abundance: NA; d_gene: TRBD2; CDR3nt: TGCAGCGTGTCGGGGGGGCGGGTTATGACCCAGTACTTC; CDR3aa: CSVSGGRVMTQYF
j_gene: TRBJ2-7; v_gene: TRBV6-6; abundance: NA; d_gene: NA; CDR3nt: TGTGCCAGCAGTTCAAGAATCTTAACTCTACAAACGACCTACGAGCAGTACTTC; CDR3aa: CASSSRILTLQTTYEQYF
j_gene: TRBJ1-1; v_gene: TRBV5-4; abundance: NA; d_gene: NA; CDR3nt: TGTGCCAGCAGCCCAAGACAGGCGGTAGGGACTGAAGCTTTCTTT; CDR3aa: CASSPRQAVGTEAFF
j_gene: TRBJ2-7; v_gene: TRBV20-1; abundance: many; d_gene: TRBD2; CDR3nt: TGCAGTGCCGGTAGCGGGATCTACGAGCAGTACTTC; CDR3aa: CSAGSGIYEQYF
j_gene: TRBJ2-7; v_gene: TRBV7-6; abundance: NA; d_gene: TRBD1; CDR3nt: TGTGCCAGCAGCGTGGTCCGGGACAGCTACGAGCAGTACTTC; CDR3aa: CASSVVRDSYEQYF
j_gene: TRBJ2-7; v_gene: TRBV19; abundance: many; d_gene: TRBD1; CDR3nt: TGTGCCAGTAGAACCGGGACAGGGAGGTACGAGCAGTACTTC; CDR3aa: CASRTGTGRYEQYF